This T cell receptor beta chain was observed in a study of blood T cell repertoires in COVID-19. Looking at the study overall: PBMCs, B-cell-depleted T cells, or T cells were the source of the cDNA or gDNA that made up the material.

The CDR3 covers 13 residues. Germline CDR1 reads SGHTA; CDR2 reads FQGNSA. The junction had 2 bases not matched to a gene; V was cut back by 6 bases and J by 1 base. Here immunoSEQ multiplex PCR was the method, and the copy in TCRdb shows in-frame clones only, minus some. In the table there are about 190,000 clones, roughly four fifths of which are singletons. The sequence derives from a woman aged 45 to 65 with acute or convalescent COVID-19. The sample consisted of peripheral blood. The V call is TRBV7-2, the J call TRBJ1-1; TRBD1 matches 7 bases. The CDR3 protein is CASRRQGNTEAFF. CDR3 in DNA: TGTGCCAGCAGAAGACAGGGGAACACTGAAGCTTTCTTT.